These T cell receptor beta chains were read from a single sample in a study of shared clonotypes between healthy human individuals. The protocol was immunoSEQ multiplex PCR, while the TCRdb copy is restricted to in-frame clones and leaves out a portion. The sample has millions of clones, over 85% seen once. The sequenced sample was naive CD4+ T cells sorted from blood. All receptors derive from a man between 18 and 35 years old in good health. The CDR3 runs from the conserved cysteine through the conserved F or W. The D gene is left open where the match is weak. Not every row has a clone size; where given, it reads once, few, many or a size class.

CDR3aa	CDR3nt	abundance	v_gene	len	d_gene	j_gene
CASNTGLAGGPSTDTQYF	TGTGCCAGCAATACGGGACTAGCGGGGGGACCTAGCACAGATACGCAGTATTTT	.	TRBV27	18	TRBD2	TRBJ2-3
CASSGDRGTYEQYF	TGCGCCAGCAGCGGGGACAGAGGAACCTACGAGCAGTACTTC	.	TRBV5-1	14	TRBD1	TRBJ2-7
CASSFGLQSSYNEQFF	TGTGCCAGCAGCTTTGGACTGCAGAGCTCCTACAATGAGCAGTTCTTC	.	TRBV5-4	16	.	TRBJ2-1
CASSLEGRQDTQYF	TGTGCCAGCAGCTTGGAAGGGCGTCAAGATACGCAGTATTTT	.	TRBV5-4	14	.	TRBJ2-3
CASSDTGELFF	TGCGCCAGCAGTGACACCGGGGAGCTGTTTTTT	few	TRBV10-1	11	.	TRBJ2-2
CASSNGALGTF	TGTGCCAGTAGTAACGGGGCCCTCGGCACCTTC	.	TRBV19	11	.	TRBJ1-2
CASRDRGWNTEAFF	TGTGCCAGCAGGGACAGGGGTTGGAACACTGAAGCTTTCTTT	.	TRBV25-1	14	TRBD1	TRBJ1-1
CASSSRLANEQFF	TGTGCCAGCAGCTCGAGACTAGCGAATGAGCAGTTCTTC	once	TRBV7-8	13	TRBD2	TRBJ2-1
CASSYSTGGYGYTF	TGTGCCAGCAGTTACTCTACGGGCGGCTATGGCTACACCTTC	.	TRBV6-5	14	.	TRBJ1-2
CASSLASGVSYGYTF	TGTGCCAGCAGCTTGGCCAGCGGAGTCTCCTATGGCTACACCTTC	.	TRBV5-6	15	.	TRBJ1-2
CAISVKALNPHEQYF	TGTGCCATCAGTGTTAAGGCCCTAAATCCGCACGAGCAGTACTTC	.	TRBV10-3	15	.	TRBJ2-7
CASSQVWSYNEQFF	TGTGCCAGCAGCCAAGTCTGGTCCTACAATGAGCAGTTCTTC	.	TRBV4-2	14	.	TRBJ2-1
CAILLDLSSYNEQFF	TGTGCCATCTTACTAGACCTTAGCTCCTACAATGAGCAGTTCTTC	.	TRBV6-1	15	.	TRBJ2-1
CASSPLGRGDSNQPQHF	TGTGCCAGCTCACCACTTGGTAGAGGGGATAGCAATCAGCCCCAGCATTTT	once	TRBV18	17	.	TRBJ1-5
CASSPIGYQETQYF	TGTGCCAGTAGCCCCATAGGGTACCAAGAGACCCAGTACTTC	.	TRBV19	14	.	TRBJ2-5
CASSPQGAYGYTF	TGTGCCAGCAGTCCCCAGGGGGCATATGGCTACACCTTC	once	TRBV28	13	TRBD1	TRBJ1-2
CAWSKGAKVNQPQHF	TGTGCCTGGTCGAAGGGGGCTAAGGTCAATCAGCCCCAGCATTTT	few	TRBV30	15	TRBD1	TRBJ1-5
CASSLELNYGYTF	TGTGCCAGCAGCTTAGAATTGAACTATGGCTACACCTTC	.	TRBV7-9	13	.	TRBJ1-2
CASSPGGADTQYF	TGTGCCAGCAGCCCCGGGGGGGCAGATACGCAGTATTTT	once	TRBV9	13	TRBD2	TRBJ2-3
CASSSGNTEAFF	TGTGCCAGCAGTTCAGGGAACACTGAAGCTTTCTTT	.	TRBV25-1	12	.	TRBJ1-1
CASSGRDRGTYEQYF	TGTGCCAGTAGTGGACGGGACAGGGGAACCTACGAGCAGTACTTC	.	TRBV19	15	TRBD1	TRBJ2-7
CASSIGDGGNYGYTF	TGTGCCAGTAGTATTGGGGACGGAGGAAACTATGGCTACACCTTC	.	TRBV19	15	.	TRBJ1-2
CASSLGYTNSPLHF	TGTGCCAGCAGCTTAGGGTACACCAATTCACCCCTCCACTTT	.	TRBV7-2	14	.	TRBJ1-6
CASRTGPLRTEAFF	TGTGCCAGTCGAACGGGACCCCTAAGGACTGAAGCTTTCTTT	once	TRBV28	14	.	TRBJ1-1
CASSGVGEGTEAFF	TGTGCCAGCAGTGGGGTTGGGGAGGGCACTGAAGCTTTCTTT	.	TRBV27	14	.	TRBJ1-1
CASSYSVRSKTEAFF	TGTGCCAGCAGTTACTCGGTCAGGTCTAAGACTGAAGCTTTCTTT	.	TRBV6-5	15	.	TRBJ1-1
CASSLYSPITYEQYF	TGTGCCAGCAGTTTATACTCCCCTATTACCTACGAGCAGTACTTC	.	TRBV27	15	.	TRBJ2-7
CASSLRGLGDYEQYF	TGTGCCAGCAGCCTCCGAGGACTAGGGGATTACGAGCAGTACTTC	.	TRBV5-6	15	TRBD2	TRBJ2-7
CASSPGTSQETQYF	TGTGCCAGCAGCCCCGGGACTAGCCAGGAGACCCAGTACTTC	.	TRBV7-9	14	TRBD2	TRBJ2-5
CASRQPGQGTQYF	TGTGCCAGCAGGCAACCGGGACAGGGGACCCAGTACTTC	.	TRBV6-5	13	TRBD1	TRBJ2-5
CASGLITMPRQGWTYEQYF	TGTGCTAGTGGTTTGATCACAATGCCGAGACAGGGGTGGACCTACGAGCAGTACTTC	.	TRBV12-5	19	TRBD1	TRBJ2-7
CASSLNSSYEQYF	TGTGCCAGCAGCTTAAACAGTTCCTACGAGCAGTACTTC	.	TRBV5-7	13	.	TRBJ2-7
CASATNRAGYTF	TGTGCCAGCGCCACAAATCGGGCCGGCTACACCTTC	once	TRBV28	12	.	TRBJ1-2
CAISDGIQETQYF	TGTGCCATCAGTGACGGGATCCAAGAGACCCAGTACTTC	.	TRBV10-3	13	.	TRBJ2-5
CASSLVFRGLGGIEQYF	TGTGCCAGCAGCTTAGTGTTCCGTGGGCTTGGGGGAATAGAGCAGTACTTC	.	TRBV7-8	17	.	TRBJ2-7
CASSLYDPTETQYF	TGTGCCAGCAGTTTATATGACCCCACGGAGACCCAGTACTTC	.	TRBV28	14	.	TRBJ2-5
CASRGQEIYNEQFF	TGTGCCAGCAGGGGACAGGAGATCTACAATGAGCAGTTCTTC	.	TRBV7-3	14	TRBD1	TRBJ2-1
CATEGTGGGSIEQFF	TGTGCCACGGAGGGGACTGGCGGGGGGTCGATTGAGCAGTTCTTC	.	TRBV10-3	15	TRBD2	TRBJ2-1
CASSQRRTSDTYEQYF	TGCGCCAGCAGTCAAAGGAGGACTAGCGATACCTACGAGCAGTACTTC	.	TRBV23-1	16	TRBD2	TRBJ2-7
CASSFRGYYNSPLHF	TGTGCCAGCAGTTTCCGCGGCTACTATAATTCACCCCTCCACTTT	.	TRBV6-5	15	.	TRBJ1-6
CASSPPGKGFPPNSPLHF	TGTGCCAGCAGTCCTCCGGGGAAGGGATTCCCCCCTAATTCACCCCTCCACTTT	.	TRBV28	18	.	TRBJ1-6
CASSVSPPGLAVYNEQFF	TGTGCCAGCAGCGTATCACCTCCGGGACTAGCGGTCTACAATGAGCAGTTCTTC	.	TRBV9	18	TRBD2	TRBJ2-1
CASSLQRGYEQYF	TGTGCCAGCAGCTTACAGCGGGGGTACGAGCAGTACTTC	.	TRBV7-3	13	TRBD2	TRBJ2-7
CASSRDGGLNYGYTF	TGTGCCAGCTCCCGGGACGGGGGGTTAAACTATGGCTACACCTTC	.	TRBV6-5	15	.	TRBJ1-2
CASSWDGAQSPLHF	TGCGCCAGCAGCTGGGACGGGGCCCAGTCACCCCTCCACTTT	.	TRBV5-1	14	.	TRBJ1-6
CASRASGASPLHF	TGCGCCAGCCGGGCCTCAGGGGCATCACCCCTCCACTTT	.	TRBV5-1	13	.	TRBJ1-6
CASSYSTTFDTEAFF	TGTGCCAGCAGTTACTCGACAACCTTCGACACTGAAGCTTTCTTT	.	TRBV6-5	15	.	TRBJ1-1
CASSLIGQGIQNIQYF	TGTGCCAGCAGCTTAATCGGACAGGGGATCCAAAACATTCAGTACTTC	.	TRBV7-9	16	TRBD1	TRBJ2-4
CASSVPRGPTDTQYF	TGTGCCAGCAGCGTACCTCGGGGGCCCACAGATACGCAGTATTTT	.	TRBV5-6	15	.	TRBJ2-3
CASSVDPNPDTQYF	TGTGCCAGCAGCGTAGATCCCAACCCAGATACGCAGTATTTT	.	TRBV9	14	.	TRBJ2-3
CASSKRRRDRDYEQYF	TGTGCCAGCAGCAAACGCCGGCGGGACAGGGACTACGAGCAGTACTTC	.	TRBV21-1	16	.	TRBJ2-7